What follows describes a single T cell receptor beta chain. Its target is unknown. This entry is derived from a study of vaccination effects on CD4 cells after COVID-19. Overall study results and limits: Early post-infection timepoints were missing from the study, which also had few convalescent patients. Infection-derived and vaccine-derived clones contracted markedly late after vaccination.

Sequencing was performed with immunoSEQ multiplex PCR; in TCRdb, only in-frame clones are kept and a portion is missing. The sample lists about 74,000 clones; roughly four fifths were seen once. Isolating CD4+ T cells followed more than eight days of culture. Having tested negative for nucleocapsid antibodies, the vaccine recipients showed no prior SARS-CoV-2 infection. Both day 3 and day 7 saw half the medium replaced with IL-2 medium. CDR3 length: 16 residues. Germline V gene lookup returns CDR1 SGHDT and CDR2 YYEEEE. Trimming shortened V by 4 bases and J by 0 bases, and 14 bases separated the two germline ends.

The chain recombines TRBV5-6 with TRBJ1-5, with a weak D call TRBD1 (5 bases). This sequence was found in a human donor who received a COVID-19 vaccine. The sample consisted of CD4+ T cells from PBMCs cultured without peptide, taken before COVID-19 vaccination. Written as DNA, the CDR3 is TGTGCCAGCAGCCCGTGGGACGGTTATAGCAATCAGCCCCAGCATTTT. Protein product: CASSPWDGYSNQPQHF. The variable domain in full, completed from reference TRBV5-6 and TRBJ1-5, reads DAGVTQSPTHLIKTRGQQVTLRCSPKSGHDTVSWYQQALGQGPQFIFQYYEEEERQRGNFPDRFSGHQFPNYSSELNVNALLLGDSALYLCASSPWDGYSNQPQHFGDGTRLSIL.